The next 2 T cell receptor beta chains were all read from a single sample in a study of cytomegalovirus exposure and HLA in healthy donors. A multiplex PCR was run with 60 Vbeta primers and 13 Jbeta primers. Sequencing was performed with immunoSEQ multiplex PCR; in TCRdb, only in-frame clones are kept and a portion is missing. The repertoire holds under 200,000 clones, with roughly 77% as singletons. Sequenced: PBMCs. The receptors here all came from a male donor in good health and CMV-seronegative.

J is TRBJ2-2 and V is TRBV5-4; 16 positions agree with TRBD2. The CDR3 length is 18 residues. Germline V gives CDR1 SGHNT, CDR2 YYREEE (reference sequence). V lost 4 bases, J lost 9 bases, and 12 bases stayed unmatched. CDR3 DNA: TGTGCCAGCAGCATGCCGGGACTAGCGGGGGGGCGGCCACGGGAGCTGTTTTTT. Translation: CASSMPGLAGGRPRELFF.

This clone was recorded a few times. The chain has TRBV5-1 and TRBJ2-7, with a possible D match to TRBD1 (8 bases). The germline V gene encodes CDR1 SGHRS and CDR2 YFSETQ. The CDR3 consists of 13 residues. The V gene lost 4 bases and the J gene lost 6 bases, with 14 bases spanning the gap. Written as DNA, the CDR3 is TGCGCCAGCAGCGACGGGGGGACAGGCGAGCAGTACTTC. This codes for CASSDGGTGEQYF.